This is a list of T cell receptor beta chains from one sample in a study of CD8 T cells in Susac syndrome. TCRdb recomputed calls from the immunoSEQ multiplex PCR reads with MiXCR, one row per CDR3 protein. The sample has 150,000 to 200,000 distinct CDR3 sequences; approximately 94% are singletons. Source material: CD4+ T cells from PBMCs. Receptors were obtained from a human donor with Susac syndrome. Each CDR3 is given with its conserved first and last residue. The order of the fields is D gene, J gene, clone size, V gene, CDR3 protein, CDR3 DNA. A D gene is named only where the DNA matches it firmly. Size is omitted from some rows. Given values are once, few, many or a class for expanded clones.

- | TRBJ1-2 | - | TRBV12-3/TRBV12-4 | CASSLALGGYTF | TGTGCCAGCAGTTTAGCGCTAGGGGGCTACACCTTC
- | TRBJ1-2 | - | TRBV28 | CASSPRPYGYTF | TGTGCCAGCAGTCCCCGGCCCTATGGCTACACCTTC
- | TRBJ1-1 | - | TRBV7-8 | CASSLGQLTTEAFF | TGTGCCAGCAGCTTAGGACAGTTAACCACTGAAGCTTTCTTT
- | TRBJ2-4 | - | TRBV7-9 | CASSLGLQGGNIQYF | TGTGCCAGCAGCTTAGGCTTACAGGGAGGAAACATTCAGTACTTC
- | TRBJ2-7 | few | TRBV6-5 | CASSYRASYEQYF | TGTGCCAGCAGTTACCGTGCGTCCTACGAGCAGTACTTC
- | TRBJ2-2 | once | TRBV29-1 | CSVEVTGRLGGELFF | TGCAGCGTTGAAGTAACAGGGAGGCTGGGCGGGGAGCTGTTTTTT
- | TRBJ2-1 | - | TRBV12-3/TRBV12-4 | CASRRGSGGYNEQFF | TGTGCCAGCAGGAGGGGTAGCGGAGGGTACAATGAGCAGTTCTTC
- | TRBJ2-3 | - | TRBV28 | CASSLDISTRTDTQYF | TGTGCCAGCAGTTTGGACATTTCCACTCGTACAGATACGCAGTATTTT
- | TRBJ1-2 | - | TRBV6-5 | CASSYSTTYGYTF | TGTGCCAGCAGTTACTCGACAACCTATGGCTACACCTTC
- | TRBJ1-2 | - | TRBV28 | CASTPPGPPAGYTF | TGTGCCAGCACCCCTCCGGGCCCCCCGGCGGGCTACACCTTC
TRBD1 | TRBJ1-2 | - | TRBV29-1 | CSVGDRGYGYTF | TGCAGCGTTGGCGACAGGGGGTATGGCTACACCTTC
TRBD2 | TRBJ2-3 | - | TRBV5-4 | CASSLAGGGITDTQYF | TGTGCCAGCAGCTTGGCAGGCGGGGGGATCACAGATACGCAGTATTTT
- | TRBJ2-5 | - | TRBV10-3 | CAISGDRETQYF | TGTGCCATCAGTGGGGACCGAGAGACCCAGTACTTC
- | TRBJ2-7 | - | TRBV18 | CASTGTGHPGDEQYF | TGTGCCAGCACCGGAACGGGACACCCGGGGGACGAGCAGTACTTC